Listed here are 29 T cell receptor beta chains from one sample, sequenced in a study of cytomegalovirus exposure and HLA in healthy donors. The PCR employed 60 Vbeta primers together with 13 Jbeta primers. Method: immunoSEQ multiplex PCR; TCRdb's copy keeps in-frame clones and lacks some. The table includes hundreds of thousands of clones, roughly 90% detected once. Sequences were obtained from PBMCs. All receptors come from a woman under 30 in good health and CMV-seronegative.

This clone was observed a few times. The gene calls are TRBV4-1 and TRBJ2-1; 11 nucleotides agree with TRBD2. The V gene's germline CDR1 is MGHRA and CDR2 YSYEKL. After removal of 3 bases from V and 7 bases from J, the junction contained 5 bases not matched to a gene. The CDR3 extends over 15 amino acids. The CDR3 spells CASSHPSGGFNEQFF. The CDR3 DNA reads as TGCGCCAGCAGCCACCCTAGCGGGGGGTTTAATGAGCAGTTCTTC.

V is TRBV6-1 and J is TRBJ1-1; 7 bases fit TRBD1. CDR1 MNHNS and CDR2 SASEGT come from the germline V gene. This CDR3 is 16 amino acids long. J lost 5 bases, V lost 4 bases, and 13 bases had no gene match. The CDR3 nucleotides are TGTGCCAGCAGTGGGGATTGGACAGGTTTTGAAACTGAAGCTTTCTTT. Residues: CASSGDWTGFETEAFF.

The chain's CDR3 is CASSWTDGNYGYTF. DNA for the CDR3: TGTGCCAGCAGCTGGACAGATGGGAACTATGGCTACACCTTC. The rearrangement uses TRBV7-9 and TRBJ1-2; tentative D call: TRBD1 (6 bases). Deletions cut 4 bases from V and 2 bases from J, with 11 bases between. The CDR3 totals 14 residues. The germline V gene encodes CDR1 SEHNR and CDR2 FQNEAQ (reference sequence).

This clone was recorded a few times. Germline and junction disagree at one end, which may indicate a read error. V usage is TRBV6-4 and J usage is TRBJ2-1; perhaps TRBD1 as D (6 bases). In germline, CDR1 is MRHNA, CDR2 SNTAGT. There are 15 residues in the CDR3. CDR3 sequence (DNA): TGTGCCAGCAGTTACTCGACAGGTCCCACCAATGAGCAGTTCTTC. This sequence encodes CASSYSTGPTNEQFF.

Only one count was recorded for this clone. The V and J genes are TRBV4-1 and TRBJ2-5; a possible D gene is TRBD1 (6 bases). The end of the DNA aligns better with TRBJ2-7, so the J call may be wrong. CDR3 length equals 17 residues. CDR1 and CDR2 (germline): MGHRA, YSYEKL. The CDR3 loop reads CASSQGLTSGHRYEQYF. The CDR3 region has the DNA TGCGCCAGCAGCCAAGGCTTAACCTCGGGACACCGTTACGAGCAGTACTTC.

Worth noting for this clone: The identical CDR3 is also encoded by other nucleotide sequences in the sample. The chain joins TRBV9 to TRBJ2-5; D may be TRBD2 (6 bases). V shed 3 bases and J shed 1 base, with 10 bases lying between them. In germline, CDR1 is SGDLS, CDR2 YYNGEE. This CDR3 is 14 amino acids long. This chain's CDR3 is CASSAGLAQETQYF. The CDR3 nucleotides read TGTGCCAGCAGCGCGGGACTGGCCCAAGAGACCCAGTACTTC.

The gene calls are TRBV19 and TRBJ2-7; 9 nucleotides line up with TRBD1. CDR3 length: 15 residues. CDR1 and CDR2 from the germline V gene are LNHDA and SQIVND (reference sequence). With 3 bases clipped from V and 4 bases from J, the junction kept 7 bases outside the gene matches. CDR3 sequence: CASSMRTGQGYEQYF. The CDR3 DNA sequence: TGTGCCAGTAGTATGAGGACGGGACAGGGTTACGAGCAGTACTTC. Together with reference TRBV19 and TRBJ2-7, the CDR3 gives the full variable domain: DGGITQSPKYLFRKEGQNVTLSCEQNLNHDAMYWYRQDPGQGLRLIYYSQIVNDFQKGDIAEGYSVSREKKESFPLTVTSAQKNPTAFYLCASSMRTGQGYEQYFGPGTRLTVT.

The chain uses TRBV5-5 and TRBJ2-3; 10 bases match TRBD2. The CDR3 is made up of 15 amino acids. From germline, CDR1 is SGHKS and CDR2 YYEKEE (reference sequence). Trimming cost V 4 bases and J 5 bases; bases outside gene matches: 7. CDR3: CASSPMSGGVDTQYF. The CDR3, as DNA: TGTGCCAGCAGCCCTATGAGCGGGGGGGTAGATACGCAGTATTTT.

The chain carries TRBV5-4 and TRBJ2-1, with D tentatively TRBD1 (6 bases). V lost 3 bases and J 4 bases, leaving 11 bases between the germline ends. The CDR3 is made up of 14 amino acids. Germline V gives CDR1 SGHNT, CDR2 YYREEE (reference sequence). CDR3 loop: CASSSRTGYNEQFF. CDR3 in DNA: TGTGCCAGCAGCTCGCGAACAGGGTACAATGAGCAGTTCTTC. The full variable domain, completed using reference TRBV5-4 and TRBJ2-1, is ETGVTQSPTHLIKTRGQQVTLRCSSQSGHNTVSWYQQALGQGPQFIFQYYREEENGRGNFPPRFSGLQFPNYSSELNVNALELDDSALYLCASSSRTGYNEQFFGPGTRLTVL.

The chain is built from TRBV7-3 and TRBJ2-7; a weak D match, TRBD1 (5 bases). Trimming removed 3 bases from V and 3 bases from J, with 15 bases in between. Germline CDR1 reads SGHTA; CDR2 reads FQGTGA. The CDR3 totals 15 residues. As DNA, the CDR3 is TGTGCCAGCAGCTTGGGGCCCCCTATGTACTACGAGCAGTACTTC. It yields the protein CASSLGPPMYYEQYF.

The chain combines TRBV7-6 with TRBJ1-1; a weak D match, TRBD1 (6 bases). This CDR3 has 13 amino acids. V was clipped by 2 bases and J by 5 bases, with 9 bases between them. Per the germline V gene, CDR1 is SGHVS and CDR2 is FNYEAQ. CDR3 protein: CASSLTGLTEAFF. Here the CDR3 DNA reads TGTGCCAGCAGCTTAACAGGGTTAACTGAAGCTTTCTTT.

This clone is a singleton in its sample. The chain combines TRBV6-1 with TRBJ2-1, with TRBD2 matching 8 bases. V shed 4 bases and J 3 bases; nucleotides not matched to a gene: 8. This CDR3 has 16 residues. From germline, CDR1 is MNHNS and CDR2 SASEGT. The CDR3 region has the DNA TGTGCCAGCAGTGGAGTCGCGGGGGGAAACTACAATGAGCAGTTCTTC. Translation: CASSGVAGGNYNEQFF.

V is TRBV2 and J is TRBJ2-1, with TRBD2 matching 10 bases. Trimming took 7 bases from V and 6 from J; bases not matched to a gene: 6. Germline V CDR1 and CDR2: SNHLY, FYNNEI. This CDR3 contains 14 residues. CDR3 bases: TGTGCCAGCACGTGGAGCGGGGGGGCCAATGAGCAGTTCTTC. Its translation is CASTWSGGANEQFF.

The chain couples TRBV6-5 to TRBJ2-1; 8 positions agree with TRBD1. V was pared by 5 bases and J by 9 bases, with 12 bases of the junction left unmatched. The length of the CDR3 is 15 residues. Germline V CDR1 and CDR2: MNHEY, SVGAGI. CDR3 nucleotides: TGTGCCAGCAGTACCCTTGGACAGGGTAGAGGTGAGCAGTTCTTC. Translated, it gives CASSTLGQGRGEQFF.

This clone turned up a few times. The chain carries TRBV27 and TRBJ1-2; tentative D call: TRBD1 (5 bases). CDR1 is MNHEY and CDR2 is SMNVEV in the germline V gene (reference sequence). The CDR3 has 14 amino acids. Deletions cut 5 bases from V and 7 bases from J, with 17 bases between. CDR3 residues: CASSSLGVAPGYTF. The CDR3 DNA follows: TGTGCCAGCAGTAGTTTAGGGGTAGCCCCTGGCTACACCTTC.

The gene calls are TRBV6-5 and TRBJ1-2; D possibly corresponds to TRBD1 (5 bases). CDR1 MNHEY and CDR2 SVGAGI come from the germline V gene. This CDR3 is 16 amino acids long. Trimming shortened V by 2 bases and J by 2 bases, and 15 bases separated the two germline ends. CDR3 sequence (DNA): TGTGCCAGCAGTTACGGGCGGGGCAGGGTGAACTATGGCTACACCTTC. This encodes CASSYGRGRVNYGYTF.

This clone appeared a few times. The chain employs TRBV12-5 and TRBJ1-5; 10 bases line up with TRBD1. CDR1 LGHNT and CDR2 FRNRAP come from the germline V gene. The V gene end was trimmed by 1 base and the J gene end by 0 bases; junction bases not matched to a gene: 3. The CDR3 is made up of 17 amino acids. This CDR3 is CASGLGTGGSSNQPQHF. The CDR3, as DNA: TGTGCTAGTGGTTTGGGGACAGGGGGTTCTAGCAATCAGCCCCAGCATTTT. The full variable domain, its missing parts supplied by reference TRBV12-5 and TRBJ1-5, is DARVTQTPRHKVTEMGQEVTMRCQPILGHNTVFWYRQTMMQGLELLAYFRNRAPLDDSGMPKDRFSAEMPDATLATLKIQPSEPRDSAVYFCASGLGTGGSSNQPQHFGDGTRLSIL.

V gene TRBV9 combines with J gene TRBJ2-7; 10 bases fit TRBD2. The trim removed 5 bases at V and 2 bases at J, leaving 7 bases unmatched. CDR1 is SGDLS and CDR2 is YYNGEE in the germline V gene. The CDR3 runs to 15 residues. The CDR3 DNA reads TGTGCCAGCAGTCCCACTAGCGGGGCCGCCTACGAGCAGTACTTC. Translated, it gives CASSPTSGAAYEQYF.

This sequence joins TRBV28 and TRBJ2-1; 12 bases are a match to TRBD2. Germline values: CDR1 MDHEN, CDR2 SYDVKM. J gave up 0 bases and V 6 bases, and 3 bases lay outside the gene matches. The CDR3 consists of 16 residues. The CDR3 reads CASSLTSGGSYNEQFF. CDR3 DNA: TGTGCCAGCAGCCTGACTAGCGGGGGCTCCTACAATGAGCAGTTCTTC. Variable domain in full (rest from reference TRBV28 and TRBJ2-1): DVKVTQSSRYLVKRTGEKVFLECVQDMDHENMFWYRQDPGLGLRLIYFSYDVKMKEKGDIPEGYSVSREKKERFSLILESASTNQTSMYLCASSLTSGGSYNEQFFGPGTRLTVL.

This chain joins TRBV4-1 and TRBJ2-5; a weak D match, TRBD1 (6 bases). The DNA matches TRBJ2-7 better at its end, which makes the J call doubtful. Looked up from germline, CDR1 is MGHRA and CDR2 is YSYEKL. The length of the CDR3 is 15 residues. The CDR3 loop reads CASSQAGTTSYEQYF. The CDR3 nucleotides read TGCGCCAGCAGCCAAGCAGGGACAACTTCCTACGAGCAGTACTTC.

The table lists this clone with a count of one. This chain links TRBV19 with TRBJ2-3; TRBD2 aligns across 9 bases. The trim removed 6 bases at V and 2 bases at J, leaving 9 bases unmatched. Germline values: CDR1 LNHDA, CDR2 SQIVND (reference sequence). This CDR3 contains 16 residues. The chain's CDR3 is CASSPLAGGYTDTQYF. The CDR3 DNA is TGTGCCAGTAGCCCCCTCGCGGGGGGGTACACAGATACGCAGTATTTT.

This chain connects TRBV30 to TRBJ2-1, with TRBD2 identical over 9 bases. The CDR3 consists of 15 residues. Losses at the gene ends were 3 bases for V and 2 bases for J; bases not matched to a gene: 5. In germline, CDR1 is GTSNPN, CDR2 SVGIG (reference sequence). The CDR3 DNA reads TGTGCCTGGAGAGTGCGGGGGGGCCCCTACAATGAGCAGTTCTTC. It specifies CAWRVRGGPYNEQFF.

The CDR3 sequence: CARSQNSFYSNQPQHF. The CDR3 nucleotides are TGTGCCAGAAGCCAGAACAGCTTTTATAGCAATCAGCCCCAGCATTTT. The rearrangement links TRBV5-3 to TRBJ1-5; no definite D call. TRBV5-3 is recorded as an ORF, its role being uncertain. CDR3 size: 16 residues. V was pared by 4 bases and J by 0 bases, with 14 bases between.

This clone was detected a few times. This chain links TRBV11-2 with TRBJ2-7; tentatively, D is TRBD2 (5 bases). V was cut by 1 base and J by 12 bases, with 13 bases left in between. There are 12 residues in the CDR3. In germline, CDR1 is SGHAT, CDR2 FQNNGV. CDR3 sequence (DNA): TGTGCCAGCAGCTTAGGGATGGCGGGTCCGTACTTC. This gives the protein CASSLGMAGPYF.

This chain connects TRBV15 to TRBJ1-2; perhaps TRBD1 as D (5 bases). Per germline, CDR1 LNHNV and CDR2 YYDKDF (reference sequence). Trimming cost V 5 bases and J 4 bases, with 20 bases left between them. The CDR3 is 16 residues long. CDR3 in amino acids: CATSYRLGGVGYGYTF. The CDR3, as DNA: TGTGCCACCAGCTACCGCCTCGGGGGGGTCGGCTATGGCTACACCTTC.

This chain links TRBV5-4 with TRBJ2-7; 9 positions agree with TRBD1. With V trimmed by 4 bases and J by 2 bases, 7 bases remained unmatched. The CDR3 is made up of 15 amino acids. Germline lookup yields CDR1 SGHNT and CDR2 YYREEE (reference sequence). The CDR3 sequence is CASSRDREGTYEQYF. The CDR3 DNA sequence: TGTGCCAGCAGCCGGGACAGGGAGGGAACCTACGAGCAGTACTTC.

Notes on this clone: In the same sample, other DNA sequences code for this CDR3. The chain uses TRBV2 and TRBJ2-1, with 11 bases matching TRBD2. This CDR3 has 15 amino acids. Germline V gene lookup returns CDR1 SNHLY and CDR2 FYNNEI. J was trimmed by 3 bases and V by 3 bases; bases with no gene match: 1. The CDR3, as DNA: TGTGCCAGCAGTGACCTAGCGGGGGGCTACAATGAGCAGTTCTTC. Translated, it gives CASSDLAGGYNEQFF.

Concerning this clone itself: In the same sample, other DNA sequences code for this CDR3. The rearrangement uses TRBV27 and TRBJ1-5, with 8 bases identical to TRBD1. Trimming took 2 bases from V and 6 from J; bases not matched to a gene: 0. The V gene's germline CDR1 is MNHEY and CDR2 SMNVEV (reference sequence). The CDR3 covers 13 residues. The CDR3 DNA sequence: TGTGCCAGCAGTTTAGGACAGGGTCAGCCCCAGCATTTT. Amino acids: CASSLGQGQPQHF.

V is TRBV19 and J is TRBJ1-5; 7 nucleotides line up with TRBD1. This CDR3 is built from 16 residues. With 6 bases clipped from V and 2 bases from J, the junction kept 10 bases outside the gene matches. Germline-derived CDR1 and CDR2 are LNHDA and SQIVND (reference sequence). CDR3 region: CASRTRQGIGNQPQHF. CDR3 coding DNA: TGTGCCAGTAGAACAAGACAGGGCATTGGCAATCAGCCCCAGCATTTT.